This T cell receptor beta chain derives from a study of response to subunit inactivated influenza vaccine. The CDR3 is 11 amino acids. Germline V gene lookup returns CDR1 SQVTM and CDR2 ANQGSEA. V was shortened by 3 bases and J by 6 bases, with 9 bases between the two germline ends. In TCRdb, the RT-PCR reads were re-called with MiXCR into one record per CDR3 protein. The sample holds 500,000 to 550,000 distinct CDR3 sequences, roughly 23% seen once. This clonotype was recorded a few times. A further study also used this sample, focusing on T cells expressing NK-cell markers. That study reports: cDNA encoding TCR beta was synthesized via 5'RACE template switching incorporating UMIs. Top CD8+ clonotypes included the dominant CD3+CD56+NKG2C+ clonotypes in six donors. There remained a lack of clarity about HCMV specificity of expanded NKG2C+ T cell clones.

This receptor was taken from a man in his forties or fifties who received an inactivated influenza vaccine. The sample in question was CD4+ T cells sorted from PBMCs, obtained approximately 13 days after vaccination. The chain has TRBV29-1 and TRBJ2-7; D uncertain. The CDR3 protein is CSVESGFEQYF. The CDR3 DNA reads TGCAGCGTTGAGTCGGGTTTCGAGCAGTACTTC.